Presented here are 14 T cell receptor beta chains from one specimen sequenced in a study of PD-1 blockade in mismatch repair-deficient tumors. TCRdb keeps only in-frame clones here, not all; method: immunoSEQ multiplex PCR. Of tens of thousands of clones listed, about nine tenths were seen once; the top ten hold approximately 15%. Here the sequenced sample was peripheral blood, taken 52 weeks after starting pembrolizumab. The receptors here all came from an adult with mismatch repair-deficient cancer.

The CDR3 is CASSFLWTGRETQYF. CDR3 in DNA: TGTGCCAGCAGTTTTCTATGGACAGGGAGGGAGACCCAGTACTTC. J is TRBJ2-5 and V is TRBV28, with TRBD1 matching 8 bases. J gave up 5 bases and V 3 bases, and 8 bases lay outside the gene matches. This CDR3 is built from 15 residues. The V gene's germline CDR1 is MDHEN and CDR2 SYDVKM.

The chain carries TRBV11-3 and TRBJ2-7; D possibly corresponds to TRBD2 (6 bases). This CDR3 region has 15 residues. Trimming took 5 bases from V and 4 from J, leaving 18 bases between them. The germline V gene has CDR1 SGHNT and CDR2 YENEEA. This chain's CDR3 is CASSGGELAFYEQYF. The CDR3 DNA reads TGTGCCAGCAGCGGAGGGGAACTAGCTTTTTACGAGCAGTACTTC.

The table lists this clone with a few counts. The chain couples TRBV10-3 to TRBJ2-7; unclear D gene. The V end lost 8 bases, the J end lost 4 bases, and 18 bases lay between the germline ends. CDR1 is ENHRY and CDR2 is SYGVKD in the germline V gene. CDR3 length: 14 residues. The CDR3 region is CAISRPQDQYEQYF. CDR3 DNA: TGTGCCATCTCCCGCCCGCAGGACCAATACGAGCAGTACTTC.

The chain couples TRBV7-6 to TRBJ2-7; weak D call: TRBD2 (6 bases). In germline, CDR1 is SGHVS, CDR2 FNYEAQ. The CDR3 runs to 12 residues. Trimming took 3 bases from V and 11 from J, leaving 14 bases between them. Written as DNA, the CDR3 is TGTGCCAGCAGCTTGGGAGCGGGCACGAAGTACTTC. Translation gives CASSLGAGTKYF. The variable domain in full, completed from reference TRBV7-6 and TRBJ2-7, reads GAGVSQSPRYKVTKRGQDVALRCDPISGHVSLYWYRQALGQGPEFLTYFNYEAQQDKSGLPNDRFSAERPEGSISTLTIQRTEQRDSAMYRCASSLGAGTKYFGPGTRLTVT.

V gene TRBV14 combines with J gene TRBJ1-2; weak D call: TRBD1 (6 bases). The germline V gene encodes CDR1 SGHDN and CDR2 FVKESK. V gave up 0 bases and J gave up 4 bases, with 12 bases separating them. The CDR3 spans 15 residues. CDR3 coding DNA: TGTGCCAGCAGCCAAGAGAGGGGGGCGAGCTATGGCTACACCTTC. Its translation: CASSQERGASYGYTF.

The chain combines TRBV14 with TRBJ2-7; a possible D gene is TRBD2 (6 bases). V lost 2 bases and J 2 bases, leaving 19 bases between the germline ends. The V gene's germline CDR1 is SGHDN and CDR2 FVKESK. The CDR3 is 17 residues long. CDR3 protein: CASSQPTGGSFAYEQYF. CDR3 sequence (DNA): TGTGCCAGCAGCCAACCAACTGGAGGGAGCTTCGCCTACGAGCAGTACTTC. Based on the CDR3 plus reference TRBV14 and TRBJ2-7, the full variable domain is EAGVTQFPSHSVIEKGQTVTLRCDPISGHDNLYWYRRVMGKEIKFLLHFVKESKQDESGMPNNRFLAERTGGTYSTLKVQPAELEDSGVYFCASSQPTGGSFAYEQYFGPGTRLTVT.

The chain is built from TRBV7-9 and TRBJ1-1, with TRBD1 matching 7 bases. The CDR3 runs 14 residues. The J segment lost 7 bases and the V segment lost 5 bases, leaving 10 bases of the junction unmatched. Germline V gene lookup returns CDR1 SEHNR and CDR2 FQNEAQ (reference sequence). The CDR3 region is CASSKDGTDDEAFF. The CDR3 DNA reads TGTGCCAGCAGCAAAGACGGGACAGACGATGAAGCTTTCTTT.

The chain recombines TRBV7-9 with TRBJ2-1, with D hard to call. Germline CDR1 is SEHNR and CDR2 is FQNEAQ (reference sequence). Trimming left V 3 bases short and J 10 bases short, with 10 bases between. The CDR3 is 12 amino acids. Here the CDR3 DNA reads TGTGCCAGCAGCTTCAGTAGATCCGAGCAGTTCTTC. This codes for CASSFSRSEQFF.

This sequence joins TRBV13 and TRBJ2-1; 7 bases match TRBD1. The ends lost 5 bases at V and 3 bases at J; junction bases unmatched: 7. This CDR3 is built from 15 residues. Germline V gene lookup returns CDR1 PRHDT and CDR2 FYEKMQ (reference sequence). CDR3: CASSLRQGNYNEQFF. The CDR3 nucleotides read TGTGCCAGCAGCCTTAGACAGGGTAACTACAATGAGCAGTTCTTC.

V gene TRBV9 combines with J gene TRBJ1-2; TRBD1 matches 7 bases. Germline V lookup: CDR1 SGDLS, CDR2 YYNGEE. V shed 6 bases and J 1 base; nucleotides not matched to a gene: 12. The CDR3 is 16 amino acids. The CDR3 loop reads CASIDGWDSLNYGYTF. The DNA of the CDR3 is TGTGCCAGCATCGATGGGTGGGACAGCCTTAACTATGGCTACACCTTC.

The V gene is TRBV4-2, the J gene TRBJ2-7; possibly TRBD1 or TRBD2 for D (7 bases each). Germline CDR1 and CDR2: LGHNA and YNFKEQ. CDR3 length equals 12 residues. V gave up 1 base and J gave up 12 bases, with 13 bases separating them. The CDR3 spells CASSQGEGARYF. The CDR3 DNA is TGTGCCAGCAGCCAAGGGGAGGGGGCGAGGTACTTC.

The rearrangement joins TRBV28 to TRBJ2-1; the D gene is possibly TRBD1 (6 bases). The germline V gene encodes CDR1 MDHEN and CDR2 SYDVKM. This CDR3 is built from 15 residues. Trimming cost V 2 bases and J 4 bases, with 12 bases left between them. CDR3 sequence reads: CASSLDFRGYNEQFF. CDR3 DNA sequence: TGTGCCAGCAGTTTAGACTTCAGGGGTTACAATGAGCAGTTCTTC.

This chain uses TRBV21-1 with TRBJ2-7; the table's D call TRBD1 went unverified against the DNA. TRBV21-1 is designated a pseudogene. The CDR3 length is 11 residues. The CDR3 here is CASVRDYEQYF. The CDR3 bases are TGTGCCAGCGTCAGGGACTACGAGCAGTACTTC.

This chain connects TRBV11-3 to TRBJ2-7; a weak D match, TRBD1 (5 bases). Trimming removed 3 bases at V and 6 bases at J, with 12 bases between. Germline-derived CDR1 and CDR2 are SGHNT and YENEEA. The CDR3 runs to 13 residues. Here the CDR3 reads CASSLGRASEQYF. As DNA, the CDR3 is TGTGCCAGCAGCTTGGGCAGGGCCAGCGAGCAGTACTTC.